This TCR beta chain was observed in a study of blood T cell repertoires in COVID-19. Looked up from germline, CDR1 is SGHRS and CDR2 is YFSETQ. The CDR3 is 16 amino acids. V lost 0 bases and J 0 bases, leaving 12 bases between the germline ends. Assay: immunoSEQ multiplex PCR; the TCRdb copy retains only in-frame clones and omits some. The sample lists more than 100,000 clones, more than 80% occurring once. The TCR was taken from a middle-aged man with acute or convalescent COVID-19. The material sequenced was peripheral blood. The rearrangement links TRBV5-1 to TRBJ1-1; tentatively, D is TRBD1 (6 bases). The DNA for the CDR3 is TGCGCCAGCAGCTTGGGCCCCAGGGGAATGAACACTGAAGCTTTCTTT. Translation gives CASSLGPRGMNTEAFF. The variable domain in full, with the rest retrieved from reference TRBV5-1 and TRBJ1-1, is KAGVTQTPRYLIKTRGQQVTLSCSPISGHRSVSWYQQTPGQGLQFLFEYFSETQRNKGNFPGRFSGRQFSNSRSEMNVSTLELGDSALYLCASSLGPRGMNTEAFFGQGTRLTVV.